This T cell receptor beta chain was obtained from a study of T cells in Graves' hyperthyroidism and ophthalmopathy. Whole-study results and caveats: The model forecast ophthalmopathy, anticipating it by a median roughly 6.5 months before onset.

Remarks on this clonotype: No antigen is known for it.

TCR beta CDR3 sequences were amplified from RNA transcripts. TCR CDR3 regions were first amplified by RT-PCR with HTBI primers. TCRdb processed the multiplex PCR reads anew with MiXCR; each CDR3 protein has one entry. The sample carries approximately 530,000 distinct CDR3 sequences, 16% recorded once. Fresh peripheral blood, 8 to 10 ml, was the source of the PBMCs. Trimming left V 4 bases short and J 0 bases short, with 13 bases between. The CDR3 spans 15 residues. Per the germline V gene, CDR1 is SGDLS and CDR2 is YYNGEE. Material for sequencing was blood. This TCR was recovered from a woman younger than 35 with Graves' hyperthyroidism. This chain joins TRBV9 and TRBJ1-1, with a possible D match to TRBD1 (5 bases). CDR3 nucleotide sequence: TGTGCCAGCAGCAGACTAACAGGAGTGAACACTGAAGCTTTCTTT. Its translation: CASSRLTGVNTEAFF.